This TCR beta chain derives from a study of T-cell memory formation after mild COVID-19. In the study overall: Most TCR clusters belonged to a single donor. Study-wide findings and caveats: Day 15 to 85 contracting clones showed balanced CD4/CD8; day 15 to 37 expanders favored CD4+.

With constant-segment primers, 5'RACE yielded cDNA libraries of TCR alpha and TCR beta that carried sample barcodes and UMIs. Each CDR3 protein gets one entry after TCRdb re-called the 5' RACE reads with MiXCR. The table records about 360,000 distinct CDR3 sequences, 14% of them present only once. The CDR3 is 12 amino acids. The V gene's germline CDR1 is DFQATT and CDR2 SNEGSKA (reference sequence). The ends were cut back, 5 bases at V and 5 bases at J, with 10 bases in the middle. This clonotype occurred a few times. Its antigen is unknown. The V call is TRBV20-1, the J call TRBJ1-5; D might be TRBD1 (5 bases). Input material: PBMCs or a T cell subset sorted from them (not recorded which). The TCR comes from a man aged 18-30 years who had mild COVID-19 (a few samples of this study predate the infection). Cell type and time point are not known. CDR3 sequence reads: CSAGRGDQPQHF. In DNA, the CDR3 is TGCAGTGCTGGCCGGGGGGATCAGCCCCAGCATTTT.